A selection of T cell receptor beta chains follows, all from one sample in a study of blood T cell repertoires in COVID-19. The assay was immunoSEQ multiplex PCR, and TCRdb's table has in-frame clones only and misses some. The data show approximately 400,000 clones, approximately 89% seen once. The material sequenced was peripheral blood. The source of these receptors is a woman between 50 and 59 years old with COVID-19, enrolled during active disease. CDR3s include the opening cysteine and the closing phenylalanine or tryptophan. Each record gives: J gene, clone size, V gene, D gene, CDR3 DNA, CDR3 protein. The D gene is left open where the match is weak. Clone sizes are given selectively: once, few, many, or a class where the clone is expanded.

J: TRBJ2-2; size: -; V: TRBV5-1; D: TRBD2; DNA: TGCGCCAGCGCCTTGGGGACTAGCGGGACCGGGGAGCTGTTTTTT; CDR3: CASALGTSGTGELFF
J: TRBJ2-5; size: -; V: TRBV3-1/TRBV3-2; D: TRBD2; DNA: TGTGCCAGCAGCCAAGACGCCGGGACTAGTAGAGAGACCCAGTACTTC; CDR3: CASSQDAGTSRETQYF
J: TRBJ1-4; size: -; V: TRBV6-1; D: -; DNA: TGTGCCAGCAGTGAAGGTGTGGTGGCAGATAATGAAAAACTGTTTTTT; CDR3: CASSEGVVADNEKLFF
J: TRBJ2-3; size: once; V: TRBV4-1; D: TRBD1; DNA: TGCGCCAGCAGCCAAGATCGGGTGGACAGGGGGCTAGGAGATACGCAGTATTTT; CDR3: CASSQDRVDRGLGDTQYF
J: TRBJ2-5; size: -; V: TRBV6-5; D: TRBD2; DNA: TGTGCCAGCAGACTATCAGCGGGACAAGAGACCCAGTACTTC; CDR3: CASRLSAGQETQYF
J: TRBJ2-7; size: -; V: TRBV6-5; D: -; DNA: TGTGCCAGCAGACTGAGTCCCGGGACACCTCTTTCGGAGTACTTC; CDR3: CASRLSPGTPLSEYF
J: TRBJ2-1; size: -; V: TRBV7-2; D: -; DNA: TGTGCCAGCAGCTTAGGGTGGGGGGATTACAATGAGCAGTTCTTC; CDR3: CASSLGWGDYNEQFF
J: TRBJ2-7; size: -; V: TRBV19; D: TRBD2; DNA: TGTGCCAGTAGTATACGGGGCGGGGGGGCCCCCTACGAGCAGTACTTC; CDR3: CASSIRGGGAPYEQYF
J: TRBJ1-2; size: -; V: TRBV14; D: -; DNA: TGTGCCAGCAGCCTGACAAGCTATGGCTACACCTTC; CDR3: CASSLTSYGYTF
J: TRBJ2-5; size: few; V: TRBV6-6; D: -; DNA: TGTGCCAGCAGCCCCTCAGCGGGCTTCCCGGGGGAGACCCAGTACTTC; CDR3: CASSPSAGFPGETQYF
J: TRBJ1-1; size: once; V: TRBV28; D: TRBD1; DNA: TGTGCCAGCAGTTTATCCCCCCCACCGACAGGGGGCATCACTGAAGCTTTCTTT; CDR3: CASSLSPPPTGGITEAFF
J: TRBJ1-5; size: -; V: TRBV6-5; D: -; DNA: TGTGCCAGCAGTTCTTTTCAGCCCCAGCATTTT; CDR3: CASSSFQPQHF
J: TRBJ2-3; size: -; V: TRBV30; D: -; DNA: TGTGCCTGGAAGCGTATTTCTACGATGGATACGCAGTATTTT; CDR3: CAWKRISTMDTQYF
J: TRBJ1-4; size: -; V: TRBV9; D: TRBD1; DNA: TGTGCCAGCACACCCGGGACAGGGACCGAAAAACTGTTTTTT; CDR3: CASTPGTGTEKLFF
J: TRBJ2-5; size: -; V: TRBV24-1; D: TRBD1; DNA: TGTGCCACCGAATCAATCGGGACAGGGGGGGAGACCCAGTACTTC; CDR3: CATESIGTGGETQYF
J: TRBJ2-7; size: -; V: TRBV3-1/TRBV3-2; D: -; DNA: TGTGCCAGCAGCCCCCCGGGAATCCTCGAGCAGTACTTC; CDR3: CASSPPGILEQYF
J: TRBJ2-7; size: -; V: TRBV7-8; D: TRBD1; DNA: TGTGCCAGCAGCTTTCGGGACAGGGCCTACGAGCAGTACTTC; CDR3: CASSFRDRAYEQYF
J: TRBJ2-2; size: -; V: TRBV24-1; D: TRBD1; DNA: TGTGCCACGATGGACAGGGCCAACACCGGGGAGCTGTTTTTT; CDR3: CATMDRANTGELFF
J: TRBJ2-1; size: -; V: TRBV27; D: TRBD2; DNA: TGTGCCAGCAGCGGCGAAGGGAGGGAGGATGAGCAGTTCTTC; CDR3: CASSGEGREDEQFF
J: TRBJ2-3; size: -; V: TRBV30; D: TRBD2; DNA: TGTGGCCTTGATATGCGGGAGGGCACAGATACGCAGTATTTT; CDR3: CGLDMREGTDTQYF
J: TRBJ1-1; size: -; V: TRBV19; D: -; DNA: TGTGCCAGTAGCCCTAGCCCCGCGGGACGGCCGAACACTGAAGCTTTCTTT; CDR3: CASSPSPAGRPNTEAFF
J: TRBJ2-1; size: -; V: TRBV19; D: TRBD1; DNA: TGTGCCAGTACCCCGGGACAGGCTATGAATGAGCAGTTCTTC; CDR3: CASTPGQAMNEQFF
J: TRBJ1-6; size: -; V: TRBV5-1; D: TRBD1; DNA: TGCGCCAGCAGCTTAACGGGGGACAGGATGAATTCACCCCTCCACTTT; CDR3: CASSLTGDRMNSPLHF
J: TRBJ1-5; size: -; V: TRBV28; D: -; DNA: TGTGCCAGCGAGGGTAGTTCTGGCAATCAGCCCCAGCATTTT; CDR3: CASEGSSGNQPQHF
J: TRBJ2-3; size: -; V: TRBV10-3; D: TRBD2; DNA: TGTGCCATCAGTCGGGGGGAAGGCACAGATACGCAGTATTTT; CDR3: CAISRGEGTDTQYF
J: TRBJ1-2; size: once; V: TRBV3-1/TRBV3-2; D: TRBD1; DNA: TGTGCCAGCAGCCGCGGGACAGGGGCCGGGACCTTC; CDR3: CASSRGTGAGTF
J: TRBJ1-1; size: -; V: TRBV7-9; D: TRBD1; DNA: TGTGCCAGCAGCCATTTAACGGGACAGGGGAACACTGAAGCTTTCTTT; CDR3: CASSHLTGQGNTEAFF